These T cell receptor beta chains were read from a single sample in a study of response to subunit inactivated influenza vaccine. TCRdb passed the RT-PCR reads through MiXCR, listing each CDR3 protein once. The sample consists of around 600,000 distinct CDR3 sequences, roughly 12% of them appearing once. These data were also reused for a study on T cells expressing NK-cell markers.

The sequences come from PBMCs from blood, collected on the day of vaccination. The source of these receptors is a man aged 45-65 years who received an inactivated influenza vaccine. Both conserved end residues are part of each CDR3. The D gene is left open where the match is weak. Expanded clones are given a class, and other clones once, few, many or no size at all.

abundance,v_gene,d_gene,j_gene,len,CDR3aa,CDR3nt
NA,TRBV6-1,NA,TRBJ1-4,14,CASNRIPGDEKLFF,TGTGCCAGCAACAGGATCCCGGGTGATGAAAAACTGTTTTTT
few,TRBV4-3,TRBD2,TRBJ2-3,15,CASSPSGARTDTQYF,TGCGCCAGCAGCCCTAGCGGGGCACGCACAGATACGCAGTATTTT
NA,TRBV24-1,TRBD2,TRBJ2-3,19,CATSDGGLAGLWNTDTQYF,TGTGCCACCAGTGATGGGGGACTAGCGGGTTTATGGAACACAGATACGCAGTATTTT
few,TRBV4-1,NA,TRBJ2-7,14,CASSQDIRSYEQYF,TGCGCCAGCAGCCAAGATATAAGGTCCTACGAGCAGTACTTC
NA,TRBV4-2,NA,TRBJ1-2,16,CASSQGGRVGAYGYTF,TGTGCCAGCAGCCAAGGGGGTAGGGTTGGGGCCTATGGCTACACCTTC
few,TRBV5-1,NA,TRBJ2-7,15,CASSLDGVASDEQYF,TGCGCCAGCAGCTTGGATGGGGTTGCGTCCGACGAGCAGTACTTC
few,TRBV19,TRBD1,TRBJ1-1,17,CASSRGQVLQFSTEAFF,TGTGCCAGTAGTAGAGGACAGGTCTTACAGTTCAGCACTGAAGCTTTCTTT
NA,TRBV6-5,NA,TRBJ1-2,13,CASSYLRGGGYTF,TGTGCCAGCAGTTACCTGAGAGGCGGTGGCTACACCTTC
many,TRBV7-9,NA,TRBJ2-1,11,CASSHYNEQFF,TGTGCCAGCAGCCACTACAATGAGCAGTTCTTC
many,TRBV4-3,NA,TRBJ2-3,14,CASSPHDPTDTQYF,TGCGCCAGCAGCCCTCACGACCCCACAGATACGCAGTATTTT
NA,TRBV4-3,TRBD2,TRBJ2-4,17,CASSQDPSGLAKNIQYF,TGCGCCAGCAGCCAAGATCCTAGCGGTTTAGCCAAAAACATTCAGTACTTC
few,TRBV28,TRBD2,TRBJ2-7,15,CASSFGLAGAYEQYF,TGTGCCAGCAGTTTCGGACTAGCGGGGGCCTACGAGCAGTACTTC
few,TRBV4-3,NA,TRBJ1-4,12,CASSQDRGKLFF,TGCGCCAGCAGCCAAGATAGGGGAAAACTGTTTTTT
NA,TRBV11-3,TRBD1,TRBJ2-1,15,CASSPTGTGLAEQFF,TGTGCCAGCAGCCCGACCGGGACAGGACTGGCTGAGCAGTTCTTC
few,TRBV5-6,NA,TRBJ1-3,16,CASSRDMASSGNTIYF,TGTGCCAGCAGCAGGGACATGGCGAGCTCTGGAAACACCATATATTTT
few,TRBV10-3,NA,TRBJ2-5,14,CAIKGREYQETQYF,TGTGCCATCAAGGGACGAGAGTACCAAGAGACCCAGTACTTC
NA,TRBV13,TRBD1,TRBJ2-2,14,CASEGQPNTGELFF,TGTGCCAGCGAGGGACAGCCTAACACCGGGGAGCTGTTTTTT
many,TRBV5-5,NA,TRBJ2-3,15,CASSLDGIYTDTQYF,TGTGCCAGCAGCTTGGACGGTATATACACAGATACGCAGTATTTT
NA,TRBV21-1,NA,TRBJ2-7,14,CASSKVRSWDEQYF,TGTGCCAGCAGCAAAGTGAGGTCCTGGGACGAGCAGTACTTC
NA,TRBV27,NA,TRBJ1-5,15,CASSPGVRSNQPQHF,TGTGCCAGCAGTCCGGGAGTGAGGAGCAATCAGCCCCAGCATTTT
few,TRBV4-2,TRBD1,TRBJ2-7,16,CASSQDWTGLSYEQYF,TGTGCCAGCAGCCAAGATTGGACAGGACTCTCCTACGAGCAGTACTTC
many,TRBV12-3/TRBV12-4,TRBD2,TRBJ2-2,15,CASSLGLGFTGELFF,TGTGCCAGCAGTCTCGGACTAGGTTTCACCGGGGAGCTGTTTTTT
NA,TRBV20-1,NA,TRBJ2-7,14,CSARDPGSSYEQYF,TGCAGTGCTAGAGATCCTGGGAGCTCCTACGAGCAGTACTTC
NA,TRBV20-1,NA,TRBJ2-3,15,CSARDGGSSTDTQYF,TGCAGTGCTAGAGACGGTGGTAGTAGCACAGATACGCAGTATTTT
NA,TRBV10-3,NA,TRBJ2-7,14,CAISGGLGTYEQYF,TGTGCCATCAGTGGAGGGCTAGGCACCTACGAGCAGTACTTC
NA,TRBV15,TRBD2,TRBJ2-2,15,CATSRGGGNTGELFF,TGTGCCACCAGCAGAGGCGGGGGAAACACCGGGGAGCTGTTTTTT
few,TRBV10-3,TRBD2,TRBJ2-3,17,CAISGVGTSGHTDTQYF,TGTGCCATCAGTGGTGTTGGGACTAGCGGACACACAGATACGCAGTATTTT
NA,TRBV10-3,NA,TRBJ1-2,15,CAISEVFTGAYGYTF,TGTGCCATCAGTGAGGTTTTTACAGGAGCATATGGCTACACCTTC
few,TRBV11-2,NA,TRBJ2-5,15,CASSLDQSAAETQYF,TGTGCCAGCAGCTTAGATCAGTCGGCCGCGGAGACCCAGTACTTC
NA,TRBV6-1,TRBD1,TRBJ2-1,15,CASRAGTGGYNEQFF,TGTGCCAGCAGGGCCGGGACAGGGGGGTACAATGAGCAGTTCTTC
NA,TRBV7-9,NA,TRBJ2-1,12,CASSLPEDEQFF,TGTGCCAGCAGCTTACCTGAGGATGAGCAGTTCTTC
many,TRBV12-3/TRBV12-4,NA,TRBJ2-2,14,CASSDAPGTGELFF,TGTGCCAGCAGTGATGCCCCGGGTACCGGGGAGCTGTTTTTT
few,TRBV6-1,TRBD1,TRBJ1-1,13,CASRRDSATEAFF,TGTGCCAGCAGGAGGGACAGTGCCACTGAAGCTTTCTTT
NA,TRBV28,TRBD1,TRBJ2-7,14,CASRDRVLTYEQYF,TGTGCCAGCAGAGACAGGGTTCTTACCTACGAGCAGTACTTC
many,TRBV3-1,TRBD1,TRBJ1-6,16,CASSQVGQGGYSPLHF,TGTGCCAGCAGCCAAGTGGGACAGGGTGGGTATTCACCCCTCCACTTT
few,TRBV12-3/TRBV12-4,TRBD1,TRBJ2-7,14,CASSTGGVGYEQYF,TGTGCCAGCAGCACAGGGGGTGTTGGCTACGAGCAGTACTTC
few,TRBV15,TRBD2,TRBJ2-3,16,CATSPGTSGGFDTQYF,TGTGCCACCAGTCCCGGGACTAGCGGGGGATTCGATACGCAGTATTTT
few,TRBV14,TRBD2,TRBJ2-3,16,CASSQLAGESTDTQYF,TGTGCCAGCAGCCAACTAGCGGGGGAAAGCACAGATACGCAGTATTTT
NA,TRBV5-1,TRBD2,TRBJ2-1,15,CASSLPSGGYNEQFF,TGCGCCAGCAGCTTGCCCAGCGGGGGGTACAATGAGCAGTTCTTC
few,TRBV6-1,TRBD1,TRBJ2-7,15,CASSPGTGPFYEQYF,TGTGCCAGCAGCCCTGGGACAGGGCCTTTCTACGAGCAGTACTTC
NA,TRBV4-2,TRBD2,TRBJ2-7,14,CASSPVAGGYEQYF,TGTGCCAGCAGCCCGGTAGCGGGGGGGTACGAGCAGTACTTC
many,TRBV11-2,TRBD2,TRBJ2-5,16,CASSFLAGGRKETQYF,TGTGCCAGCAGCTTCTTAGCGGGGGGCCGTAAAGAGACCCAGTACTTC
few,TRBV15,TRBD2,TRBJ2-1,15,CATSRETSGYNEQFF,TGTGCCACCAGCAGAGAGACTAGCGGCTACAATGAGCAGTTCTTC
NA,TRBV20-1,NA,TRBJ2-1,14,CSATRGALSNEQFF,TGCAGTGCTACCCGGGGGGCCCTAAGCAATGAGCAGTTCTTC
few,TRBV5-1,NA,TRBJ1-1,15,CASSSGQPGSTEAFF,TGCGCCAGCAGCTCCGGACAGCCTGGTAGCACTGAAGCTTTCTTT
NA,TRBV5-1,TRBD1,TRBJ2-5,14,CASSLGTGLQTQYF,TGCGCCAGCAGCTTAGGGACAGGGTTACAGACCCAGTACTTC
NA,TRBV12-3/TRBV12-4,NA,TRBJ2-1,14,CASSSHEQVNEQFF,TGTGCCAGCAGTTCCCATGAACAGGTCAATGAGCAGTTCTTC
NA,TRBV28,TRBD2,TRBJ2-7,19,CASSLGSGFRLAGGYEQYF,TGTGCCAGCAGTTTAGGATCAGGGTTTAGACTAGCGGGAGGCTACGAGCAGTACTTC
NA,TRBV9,NA,TRBJ2-1,15,CASSHGTKSRDEQFF,TGTGCCAGCAGCCATGGGACAAAATCGCGGGATGAGCAGTTCTTC
NA,TRBV29-1,NA,TRBJ2-7,14,CSVAGGAGPYEQYF,TGCAGCGTTGCTGGGGGAGCGGGTCCCTACGAGCAGTACTTC
NA,TRBV20-1,TRBD1,TRBJ2-2,14,CSARVGQATGELFF,TGCAGTGCTAGAGTGGGACAGGCTACCGGGGAGCTGTTTTTT
few,TRBV18,NA,TRBJ2-1,11,CASSTSGRQFF,TGTGCCAGCTCAACCTCAGGGAGGCAGTTCTTC
few,TRBV20-1,TRBD1,TRBJ2-7,14,CSARDLQGAYEQYF,TGCAGTGCTAGAGATCTCCAGGGGGCGTACGAGCAGTACTTC
NA,TRBV18,TRBD1,TRBJ2-7,14,CASSPPGQIYEQYF,TGTGCCAGCTCACCACCGGGACAGATCTACGAGCAGTACTTC
NA,TRBV7-1,NA,TRBJ2-7,13,CAMGPGLPCEQYF,TGTGCCATGGGCCCCGGGCTACCCTGCGAGCAGTACTTC
few,TRBV7-2,NA,TRBJ2-1,12,CASSFSTDEQFF,TGTGCCAGCAGCTTTAGTACGGATGAGCAGTTCTTC
NA,TRBV12-3/TRBV12-4,NA,TRBJ2-5,14,CASSGQQVQETQYF,TGTGCCAGCAGCGGGCAGCAGGTGCAGGAGACCCAGTACTTC
NA,TRBV5-1,TRBD1,TRBJ2-7,15,CASSLRSAGGSEQYF,TGCGCCAGCAGCTTGAGGTCGGCAGGGGGAAGCGAGCAGTACTTC
many,TRBV19,TRBD2,TRBJ2-7,16,CASSLGGLAGSYEQYF,TGTGCCAGTAGTCTCGGGGGACTAGCGGGCTCCTACGAGCAGTACTTC
few,TRBV20-1,NA,TRBJ1-3,16,CSVPSPGPGSGNTIYF,TGCAGTGTCCCATCTCCGGGACCGGGCTCTGGAAACACCATATATTTT